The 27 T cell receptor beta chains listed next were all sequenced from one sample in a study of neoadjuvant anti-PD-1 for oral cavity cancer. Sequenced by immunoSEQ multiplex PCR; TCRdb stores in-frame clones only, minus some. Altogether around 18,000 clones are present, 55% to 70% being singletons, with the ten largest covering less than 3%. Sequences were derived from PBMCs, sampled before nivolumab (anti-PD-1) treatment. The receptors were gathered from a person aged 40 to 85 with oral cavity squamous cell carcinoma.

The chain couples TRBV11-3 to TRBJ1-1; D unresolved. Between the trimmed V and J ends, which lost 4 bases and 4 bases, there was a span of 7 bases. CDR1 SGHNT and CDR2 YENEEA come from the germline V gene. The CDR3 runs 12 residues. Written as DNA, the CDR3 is TGTGCCAGCAGCTCGGGAGCCACTGAAGCTTTCTTT. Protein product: CASSSGATEAFF. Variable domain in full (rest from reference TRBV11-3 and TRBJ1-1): EAGVVQSPRYKIIEKKQPVAFWCNPISGHNTLYWYLQNLGQGPELLIRYENEEAVDDSQLPKDRFSAERLKGVDSTLKIQPAELGDSAVYLCASSSGATEAFFGQGTRLTVV.

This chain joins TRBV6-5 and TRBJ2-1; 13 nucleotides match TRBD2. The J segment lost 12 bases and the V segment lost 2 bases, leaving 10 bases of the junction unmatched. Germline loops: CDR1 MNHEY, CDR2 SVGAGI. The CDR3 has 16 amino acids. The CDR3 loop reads CASSYDTSGRAFRQFF. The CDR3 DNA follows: TGTGCCAGCAGTTACGACACTAGCGGGAGGGCCTTCCGGCAGTTCTTC.

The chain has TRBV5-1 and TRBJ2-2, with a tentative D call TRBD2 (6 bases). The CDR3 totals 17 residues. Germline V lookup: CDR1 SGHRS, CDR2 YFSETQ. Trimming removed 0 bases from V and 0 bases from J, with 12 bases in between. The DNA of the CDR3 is TGCGCCAGCAGCTTGGTGGTGACTAGGACGAACACCGGGGAGCTGTTTTTT. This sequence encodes CASSLVVTRTNTGELFF.

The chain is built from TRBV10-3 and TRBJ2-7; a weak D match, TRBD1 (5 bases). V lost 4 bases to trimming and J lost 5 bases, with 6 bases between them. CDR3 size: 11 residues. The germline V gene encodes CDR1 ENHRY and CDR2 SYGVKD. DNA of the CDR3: TGTGCCATCAGTGCAGGGAACGAGCAGTACTTC. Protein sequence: CAISAGNEQYF.

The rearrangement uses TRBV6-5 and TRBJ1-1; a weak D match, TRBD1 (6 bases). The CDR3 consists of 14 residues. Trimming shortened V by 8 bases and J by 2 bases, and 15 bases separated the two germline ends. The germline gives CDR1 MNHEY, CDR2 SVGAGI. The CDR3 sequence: CASSKGGGNTEAFF. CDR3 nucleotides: TGTGCCAGCTCCAAAGGGGGGGGCAACACTGAAGCTTTCTTT.

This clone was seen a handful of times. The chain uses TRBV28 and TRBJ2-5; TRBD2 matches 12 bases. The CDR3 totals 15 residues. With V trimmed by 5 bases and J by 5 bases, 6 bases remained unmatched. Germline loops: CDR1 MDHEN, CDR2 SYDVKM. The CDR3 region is CASSLTSGSEETQYF. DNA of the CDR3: TGTGCCAGCAGTCTGACTAGCGGGAGTGAGGAGACCCAGTACTTC.

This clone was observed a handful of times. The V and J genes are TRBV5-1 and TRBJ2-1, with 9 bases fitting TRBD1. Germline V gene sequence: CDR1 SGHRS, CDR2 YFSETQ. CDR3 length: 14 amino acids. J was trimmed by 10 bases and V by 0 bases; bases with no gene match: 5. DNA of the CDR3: TGCGCCAGCAGCTTGGGAGGGACAGGGATGGAGCAGTTCTTC. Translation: CASSLGGTGMEQFF.

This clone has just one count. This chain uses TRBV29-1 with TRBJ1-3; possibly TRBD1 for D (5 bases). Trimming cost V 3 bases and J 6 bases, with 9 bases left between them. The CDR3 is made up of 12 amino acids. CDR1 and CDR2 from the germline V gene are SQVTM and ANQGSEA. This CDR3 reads CSVEGQENTIYF. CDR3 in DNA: TGCAGCGTTGAGGGGCAGGAAAACACCATATATTTT.

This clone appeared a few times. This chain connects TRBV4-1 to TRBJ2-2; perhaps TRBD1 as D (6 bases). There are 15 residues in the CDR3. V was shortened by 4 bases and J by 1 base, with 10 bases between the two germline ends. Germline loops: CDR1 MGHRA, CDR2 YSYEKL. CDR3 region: CASSLGQVNTGELFF. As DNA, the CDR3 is TGCGCCAGCAGCCTGGGACAAGTGAACACCGGGGAGCTGTTTTTT.

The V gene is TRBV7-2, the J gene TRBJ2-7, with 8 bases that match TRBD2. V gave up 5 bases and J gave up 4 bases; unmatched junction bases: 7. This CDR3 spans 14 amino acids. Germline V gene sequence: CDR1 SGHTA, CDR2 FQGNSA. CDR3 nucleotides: TGTGCCAGCAGCATAAGCACTAGCGGTTACGAGCAGTACTTC. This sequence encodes CASSISTSGYEQYF.

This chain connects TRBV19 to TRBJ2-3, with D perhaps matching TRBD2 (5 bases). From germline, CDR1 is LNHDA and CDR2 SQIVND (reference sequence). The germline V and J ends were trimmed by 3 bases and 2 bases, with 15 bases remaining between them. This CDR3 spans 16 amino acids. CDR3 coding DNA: TGTGCCAGTAGTATGTCGAGGGCCGTGGCCACAGATACGCAGTATTTT. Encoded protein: CASSMSRAVATDTQYF.

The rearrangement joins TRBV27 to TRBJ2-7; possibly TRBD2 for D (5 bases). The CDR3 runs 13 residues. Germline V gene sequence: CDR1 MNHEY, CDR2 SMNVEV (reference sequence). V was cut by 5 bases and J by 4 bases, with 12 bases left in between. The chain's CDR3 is CASSPLVGYEQYF. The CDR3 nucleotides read TGTGCCAGCAGTCCACTAGTGGGTTACGAGCAGTACTTC.

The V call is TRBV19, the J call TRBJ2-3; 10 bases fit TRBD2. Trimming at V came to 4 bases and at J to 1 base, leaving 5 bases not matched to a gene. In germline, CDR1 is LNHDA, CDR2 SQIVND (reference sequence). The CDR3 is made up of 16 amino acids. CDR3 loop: CASSTLGTSGTDTQYF. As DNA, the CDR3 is TGTGCCAGTAGTACACTCGGGACTAGCGGCACAGATACGCAGTATTTT. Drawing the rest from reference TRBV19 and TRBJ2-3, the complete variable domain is DGGITQSPKYLFRKEGQNVTLSCEQNLNHDAMYWYRQDPGQGLRLIYYSQIVNDFQKGDIAEGYSVSREKKESFPLTVTSAQKNPTAFYLCASSTLGTSGTDTQYFGPGTRLTVL.

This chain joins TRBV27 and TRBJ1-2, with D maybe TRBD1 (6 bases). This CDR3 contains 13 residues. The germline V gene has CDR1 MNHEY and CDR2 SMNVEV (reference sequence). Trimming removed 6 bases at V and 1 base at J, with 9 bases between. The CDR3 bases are TGTGCCAGCAGCCGGGACATTAACTATGGCTACACCTTC. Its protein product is CASSRDINYGYTF.

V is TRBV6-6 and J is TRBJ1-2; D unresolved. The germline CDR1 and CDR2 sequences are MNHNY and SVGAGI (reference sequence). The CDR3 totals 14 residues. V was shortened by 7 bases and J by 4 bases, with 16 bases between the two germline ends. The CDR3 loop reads CASNLGGGLYGYTF. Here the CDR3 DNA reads TGTGCCAGCAATTTAGGAGGAGGGCTCTATGGCTACACCTTC.

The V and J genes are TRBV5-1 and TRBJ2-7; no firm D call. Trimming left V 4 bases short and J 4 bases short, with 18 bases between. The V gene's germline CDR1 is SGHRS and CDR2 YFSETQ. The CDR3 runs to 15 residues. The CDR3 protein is CASSPGTLPTYEQYF. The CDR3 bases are TGCGCCAGCAGCCCGGGCACGCTTCCAACTTACGAGCAGTACTTC.

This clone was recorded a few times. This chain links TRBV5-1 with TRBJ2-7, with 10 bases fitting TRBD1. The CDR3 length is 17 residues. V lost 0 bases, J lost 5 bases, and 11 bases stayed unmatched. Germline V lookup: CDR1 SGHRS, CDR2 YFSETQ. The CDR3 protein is CASSLALLGTGVDEQYF. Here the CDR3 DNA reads TGCGCCAGCAGCTTGGCCCTACTCGGGACAGGGGTTGACGAGCAGTACTTC.

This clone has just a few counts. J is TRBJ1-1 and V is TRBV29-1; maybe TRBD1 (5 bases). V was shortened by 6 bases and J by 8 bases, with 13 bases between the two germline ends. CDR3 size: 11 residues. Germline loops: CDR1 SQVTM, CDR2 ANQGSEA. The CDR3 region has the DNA TGCAGCGTCCCACCTCAGGGCGAAGCTTTCTTT. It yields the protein CSVPPQGEAFF.

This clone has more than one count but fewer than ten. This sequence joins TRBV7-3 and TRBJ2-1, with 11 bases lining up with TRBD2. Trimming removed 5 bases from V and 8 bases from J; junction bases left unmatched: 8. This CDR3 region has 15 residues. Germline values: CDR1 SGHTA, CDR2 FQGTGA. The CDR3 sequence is CASSNTLAGGHEQFF. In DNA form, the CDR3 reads TGTGCCAGCAGCAATACCCTAGCGGGAGGCCATGAGCAGTTCTTC.

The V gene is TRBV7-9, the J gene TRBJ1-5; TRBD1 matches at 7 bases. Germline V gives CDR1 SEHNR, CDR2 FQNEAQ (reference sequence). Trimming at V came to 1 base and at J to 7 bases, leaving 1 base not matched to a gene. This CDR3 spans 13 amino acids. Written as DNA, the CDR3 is TGTGCCAGCAGCTTAGACAGGGGACAGCCCCAGCATTTT. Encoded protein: CASSLDRGQPQHF.

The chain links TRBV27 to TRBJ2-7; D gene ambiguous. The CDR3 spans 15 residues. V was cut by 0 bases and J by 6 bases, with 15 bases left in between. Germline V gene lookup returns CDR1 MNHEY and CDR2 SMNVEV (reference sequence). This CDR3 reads CASSLSSGHPVEQYF. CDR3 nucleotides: TGTGCCAGCAGTTTATCCTCCGGGCACCCGGTCGAGCAGTACTTC.

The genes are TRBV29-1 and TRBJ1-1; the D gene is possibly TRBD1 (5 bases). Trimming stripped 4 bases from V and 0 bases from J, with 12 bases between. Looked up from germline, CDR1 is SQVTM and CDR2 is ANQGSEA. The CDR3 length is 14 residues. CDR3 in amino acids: CSVVKGLMNTEAFF. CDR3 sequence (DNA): TGCAGCGTTGTTAAGGGACTGATGAACACTGAAGCTTTCTTT.

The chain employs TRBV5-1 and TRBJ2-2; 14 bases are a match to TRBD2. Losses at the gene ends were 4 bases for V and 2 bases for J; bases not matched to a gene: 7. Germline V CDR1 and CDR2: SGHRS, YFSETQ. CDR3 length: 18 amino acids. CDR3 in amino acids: CASSPLTSGRANTGELFF. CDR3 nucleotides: TGCGCCAGCAGCCCCCTGACTAGCGGGAGGGCCAACACCGGGGAGCTGTTTTTT.

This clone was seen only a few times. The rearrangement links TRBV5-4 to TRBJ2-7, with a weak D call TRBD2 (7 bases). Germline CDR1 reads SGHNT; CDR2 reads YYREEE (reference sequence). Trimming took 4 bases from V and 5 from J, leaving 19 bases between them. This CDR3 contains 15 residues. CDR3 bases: TGTGCCAGCAGCCCTCGTCCAGGGGAGGGCCACGAGCAGTACTTC. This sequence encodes CASSPRPGEGHEQYF.

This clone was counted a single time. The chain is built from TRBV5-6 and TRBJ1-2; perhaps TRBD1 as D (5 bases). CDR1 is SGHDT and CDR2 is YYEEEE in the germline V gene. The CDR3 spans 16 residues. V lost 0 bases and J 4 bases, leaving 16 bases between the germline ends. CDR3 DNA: TGTGCCAGCAGCTTGGACAGGTGGTCCTACTTCTATGGCTACACCTTC. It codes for CASSLDRWSYFYGYTF.

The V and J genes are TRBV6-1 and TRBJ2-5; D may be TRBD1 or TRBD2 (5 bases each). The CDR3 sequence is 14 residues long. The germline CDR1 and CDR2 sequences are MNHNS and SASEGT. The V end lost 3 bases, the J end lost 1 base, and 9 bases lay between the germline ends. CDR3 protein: CASSEGTGQETQYF. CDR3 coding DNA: TGTGCCAGCAGTGAGGGGACGGGCCAAGAGACCCAGTACTTC.

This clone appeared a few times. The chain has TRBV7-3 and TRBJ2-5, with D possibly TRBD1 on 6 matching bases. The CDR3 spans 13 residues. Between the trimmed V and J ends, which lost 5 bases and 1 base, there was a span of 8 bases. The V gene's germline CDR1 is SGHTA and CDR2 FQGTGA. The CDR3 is CASSLDSQETQYF. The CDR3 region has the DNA TGTGCCAGCAGCCTGGACAGCCAAGAGACCCAGTACTTC. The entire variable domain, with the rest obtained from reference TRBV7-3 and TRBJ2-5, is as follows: GAGVSQTPSNKVTEKGKYVELRCDPISGHTALYWYRQSLGQGPEFLIYFQGTGAADDSGLPNDRFFAVRPEGSVSTLKIQRTERGDSAVYLCASSLDSQETQYFGPGTRLLVL.